This record covers a single T cell receptor beta chain. The antigen is unknown. An amount of RNA that ranged from about 0.45 to 1 ug was reverse transcribed with random hexamers. TCRdb re-called the immunoSEQ multiplex PCR reads through MiXCR, storing one row per CDR3 protein. The repertoire has hundreds of thousands of distinct CDR3 sequences, 65% to 90% of them found once; the top ten carry roughly 0.21%. The sample is drawn from a study of CD8 T cells in Susac syndrome. General study results and limits: As the study acknowledged, the number of individuals who were part of its TCR sequencing and HLA analysis was relatively small.

The multiple sclerosis controls were treatment-naive patients, and their relapsing-remitting disease was stable or active. The V end was cut by 9 bases, the J end by 0 bases, with 11 bases between. The CDR3 has 13 residues. V gene TRBV12-3 or TRBV12-4 combines with J gene TRBJ2-5; D is unclear. The clonotype was recovered from a human donor with multiple sclerosis. Material: CD8+ T cells from PBMCs. CDR3 in amino acids: CASVPRYQETQYF. In DNA, the CDR3 is TGTGCCAGTGTACCCCGGTACCAAGAGACCCAGTACTTC.